What follows are 29 T cell receptor beta chains derived from one specimen sequenced in a study of shared clonotypes between healthy human individuals. The repertoire was sequenced with immunoSEQ multiplex PCR; TCRdb's copy has only in-frame clones and lacks some. The sample has approximately 2.5 million clones, approximately 93% seen once. Specimen: naive CD4+ T cells from PBMCs. Subset in this sample: CD45RA+ positively selected. All receptors come from a man between 18 and 35 years old in good health. Some clones in this sample may be carry-over from other donors' samples.

V gene TRBV28 combines with J gene TRBJ1-2; no clear D. The CDR3 has 15 residues. Germline CDR1 and CDR2: MDHEN and SYDVKM. V lost 3 bases to trimming and J lost 4 bases, with 15 bases between them. This CDR3 reads CASSFLGSIPYGYTF. The CDR3 nucleotides are TGTGCCAGCAGTTTCTTGGGCAGCATCCCCTATGGCTACACCTTC.

This clone has only a few counts. The limits of the CDR3 on the DNA are not certain, so only TCRdb's listed CDR3 is given. This chain connects TRBV6-6 to TRBJ1-2; the listed D gene, TRBD1, was not tested against the DNA. Germline CDR1 reads MNHNY; CDR2 reads SVGAGI (reference sequence). The CDR3 has 13 residues if both end residues are counted. The CDR3 here is CASSSSIQDGYTF.

This clone was observed a single time. The rearrangement uses TRBV9 and TRBJ2-1, with TRBD2 identical over 8 bases. The V gene end was trimmed by 4 bases and the J gene end by 8 bases; junction bases not matched to a gene: 11. The V gene's germline CDR1 is SGDLS and CDR2 YYNGEE. CDR3 length: 15 amino acids. The CDR3 DNA reads as TGTGCCAGCAGCCCCGTCAGCGGGAGTCTGGATGAGCAGTTCTTC. It translates to CASSPVSGSLDEQFF.

The chain combines TRBV9 with TRBJ2-3, with D uncertain. Trimming took off 0 bases at V and 2 bases at J, with 16 bases between the two ends. The CDR3 loop spans 17 amino acids. Per the germline V gene, CDR1 is SGDLS and CDR2 is YYNGEE. The DNA for the CDR3 is TGTGCCAGCAGCGTAGGAAGAACAGCAATAACCACAGATACGCAGTATTTT. This sequence encodes CASSVGRTAITTDTQYF.

The chain couples TRBV27 to TRBJ2-3, with D possibly TRBD2 on 6 matching bases. Looked up from germline, CDR1 is MNHEY and CDR2 is SMNVEV (reference sequence). The CDR3 covers 15 residues. V was shortened by 6 bases and J by 2 bases, with 15 bases between the two germline ends. CDR3 DNA sequence: TGTGCCAGCAGCCAGGAGGGCAGGATCACAGATACGCAGTATTTT. Its protein product is CASSQEGRITDTQYF.

This clone was seen once. J is TRBJ2-1 and V is TRBV2; D is tentatively TRBD1 or TRBD2 (6 bases each). The germline V gene has CDR1 SNHLY and CDR2 FYNNEI. CDR3 size: 15 residues. V was trimmed by 2 bases and J by 2 bases, leaving 10 bases between them. The CDR3 nucleotides read TGTGCCAGCAGTGAATTGGAGGGGGCCTACAATGAGCAGTTCTTC. This sequence encodes CASSELEGAYNEQFF.

The chain employs TRBV19 and TRBJ1-2; 7 bases agree with TRBD1. The V segment lost 6 bases and the J segment 7 bases; nucleotides outside the gene matches: 8. The CDR3 contains 13 residues. Germline CDR1 is LNHDA and CDR2 is SQIVND (reference sequence). CDR3 DNA: TGTGCCAGTAGCACACAAGACAGGGTTGGCTACACCTTC. Encoded protein: CASSTQDRVGYTF.

V is TRBV19 and J is TRBJ1-2, with 7 bases matching TRBD1. CDR3 size: 13 residues. Germline V gene data show CDR1 as LNHDA and CDR2 as SQIVND (reference sequence). Trimming cost V 3 bases and J 6 bases; bases outside gene matches: 4. The CDR3 coding sequence is TGTGCCAGTAGTATGGGACAGTTGGATGGCTACACCTTC. As protein: CASSMGQLDGYTF.

V usage is TRBV29-1 and J usage is TRBJ2-1, with D possibly being TRBD1 (6 bases). Germline values: CDR1 SQVTM, CDR2 ANQGSEA. The CDR3 is made up of 13 amino acids. The germline V and J ends were trimmed by 6 bases and 4 bases, with 13 bases remaining between them. The CDR3 DNA sequence: TGCAGCGTAGGACAGATATTATACAATGAGCAGTTCTTC. Its protein product is CSVGQILYNEQFF.

This clone was seen just once. The J gene is TRBJ2-1, the V gene TRBV28; 7 bases fit TRBD1. This CDR3 comprises 15 residues. Germline-derived CDR1 and CDR2 are MDHEN and SYDVKM. V shed 7 bases, J shed 1 base, and the junction held 7 bases outside the gene matches. The chain's CDR3 is CASNRGTGSYNEQFF. The CDR3 region has the DNA TGTGCCAGCAACAGGGGAACCGGGTCCTACAATGAGCAGTTCTTC. Using reference TRBV28 and TRBJ2-1 for the parts outside the CDR3, the full variable domain is DVKVTQSSRYLVKRTGEKVFLECVQDMDHENMFWYRQDPGLGLRLIYFSYDVKMKEKGDIPEGYSVSREKKERFSLILESASTNQTSMYLCASNRGTGSYNEQFFGPGTRLTVL.

CDR3 DNA sequence: TGCGCCAGCAGCCCCGGGGGGTCCAATGAGCAGTTCTTC. It encodes CASSPGGSNEQFF. The V and J genes are TRBV5-1 and TRBJ2-1; TRBD2 aligns across 7 bases. CDR3 length: 13 amino acids. CDR1 is SGHRS, CDR2 YFSETQ, per germline. V trimming: 4 bases; J trimming: 6 bases; junction bases outside the gene matches: 4.

The chain combines TRBV5-1 with TRBJ2-3; 9 bases are a match to TRBD1. This CDR3 has 16 amino acids. Germline-derived CDR1 and CDR2 are SGHRS and YFSETQ. V shed 2 bases and J 0 bases; nucleotides not matched to a gene: 4. The CDR3 nucleotides are TGCGCCAGCAGCTTAGGTGGACAGGGGAGCACAGATACGCAGTATTTT. Translating gives CASSLGGQGSTDTQYF.

CDR3: CASSVVGTADEQYF. In DNA, the CDR3 is TGTGCCAGCAGCGTAGTAGGGACGGCCGACGAGCAGTACTTC. The rearrangement uses TRBV9 and TRBJ2-7; D may be TRBD1 or TRBD2 (5 bases each). Trimming pared 0 bases from V and 5 bases from J, leaving 12 bases between. Germline assignment: CDR1 SGDLS and CDR2 YYNGEE. The CDR3 spans 14 residues.

The chain combines TRBV23-1 with TRBJ2-3, with 7 bases identical to TRBD2. TRBV23-1 is identified as an open reading frame with a role that is uncertain. Trimming cost V 4 bases and J 7 bases; bases outside gene matches: 14. The CDR3 covers 16 residues. In nucleotides, the CDR3 is TGCGCCAGCAGTCCCCCGGGGAGAGCTAGCGGTTATACGCAGTATTTT. Its protein is CASSPPGRASGYTQYF.

The J gene is TRBJ2-6, the V gene TRBV9, with D uncertain. V lost 5 bases, J lost 1 base, and 4 bases lay in between. Germline V gene sequence: CDR1 SGDLS, CDR2 YYNGEE. The CDR3 runs to 13 residues. The CDR3: CASRASGANVLTF. DNA for the CDR3: TGTGCCAGCAGGGCGTCTGGGGCCAACGTCCTGACTTTC.

V gene TRBV4-1 combines with J gene TRBJ2-1, with 13 positions matching TRBD2. The CDR3 is 15 amino acids. J gave up 12 bases and V 5 bases, and 10 bases lay outside the gene matches. From germline, CDR1 is MGHRA and CDR2 YSYEKL. CDR3: CASSATSGRALGQFF. CDR3 DNA: TGCGCCAGCAGCGCCACTAGCGGGAGGGCCCTGGGGCAGTTCTTC.

J is TRBJ2-1 and V is TRBV5-5, with no clear D. In germline, CDR1 is SGHKS, CDR2 YYEKEE (reference sequence). This CDR3 has 17 residues. Trimming took 1 base from V and 2 from J, leaving 16 bases between them. The chain's CDR3 is CASSLIRAALTYNEQFF. As DNA, the CDR3 is TGTGCCAGCAGCTTGATTAGGGCGGCCTTAACCTACAATGAGCAGTTCTTC.

This clone showed up just a few times. V gene TRBV19 combines with J gene TRBJ1-3; D ambiguous. The germline gives CDR1 LNHDA, CDR2 SQIVND (reference sequence). V was clipped by 3 bases and J by 1 base, with 10 bases between them. CDR3 size: 15 residues. CDR3 DNA sequence: TGTGCCAGTAGTATTACCCCTTTATCTGGAAACACCATATATTTT. Protein sequence: CASSITPLSGNTIYF.

This chain uses TRBV11-3 with TRBJ2-1; TRBD2 matches 7 bases. Germline CDR1 reads SGHNT; CDR2 reads YENEEA. V gave up 7 bases and J gave up 8 bases; unmatched junction bases: 5. This CDR3 region has 12 residues. CDR3 DNA sequence: TGTGCCAGCACCGTGCGGGAGCATGAGCAGTTCTTC. It translates to CASTVREHEQFF.

The chain combines TRBV5-1 with TRBJ2-3; D is possibly TRBD1 (6 bases). Germline V lookup: CDR1 SGHRS, CDR2 YFSETQ. This CDR3 region has 13 residues. V shed 4 bases and J shed 9 bases, with 15 bases lying between them. CDR3 in DNA: TGCGCCAGCAGCCGAGAGGGGGAAGGGACGCAGTATTTT. It translates to CASSREGEGTQYF.

The chain has TRBV6-5 and TRBJ2-4; 7 bases match TRBD1. Germline V lookup: CDR1 MNHEY, CDR2 SVGAGI. Trimming at V came to 0 bases and at J to 3 bases, leaving 5 bases not matched to a gene. The CDR3 consists of 16 residues. CDR3 in amino acids: CASSYSRAGGKNIQYF. The CDR3 DNA reads as TGTGCCAGCAGTTACTCGAGGGCAGGGGGCAAAAACATTCAGTACTTC.

The chain combines TRBV4-3 with TRBJ2-3, with 8 bases lining up with TRBD2. V was pared by 1 base and J by 2 bases, with 5 bases of the junction left unmatched. CDR3 size: 16 residues. Germline V gene lookup returns CDR1 LGHNA and CDR2 YSLEER. The CDR3 nucleotides are TGCGCCAGCAGCCAAGGATGGCGGGAGGACACAGATACGCAGTATTTT. It encodes CASSQGWREDTDTQYF.

The chain combines TRBV29-1 with TRBJ2-2; TRBD2 might be the D (5 bases). The CDR3 runs to 13 residues. Per the germline V gene, CDR1 is SQVTM and CDR2 is ANQGSEA. Between the trimmed V and J ends, which lost 7 bases and 4 bases, there was a span of 13 bases. CDR3 in amino acids: CSAGRGGTGELFF. DNA of the CDR3: TGCAGCGCCGGCCGGGGTGGCACCGGGGAGCTGTTTTTT.

The V and J genes are TRBV5-1 and TRBJ2-2; D is undetermined. This CDR3 has 14 amino acids. Trimming left V 5 bases short and J 2 bases short, with 10 bases between. The V gene's germline CDR1 is SGHRS and CDR2 YFSETQ. The CDR3 spells CASRPGPNTGELFF. The CDR3 bases are TGCGCCAGCAGGCCCGGACCCAACACCGGGGAGCTGTTTTTT.

Notes on this clone: The junction does not match germline at one end; this may be a read error. The chain joins TRBV15 to TRBJ1-5; D may be TRBD1 (6 bases). Germline V gene data show CDR1 as LNHNV and CDR2 as YYDKDF (reference sequence). The CDR3 runs 15 residues. CDR3 sequence: CATRRGYREGQPQHF. As DNA, the CDR3 is TGTGCCACCAGAAGAGGGTACAGGGAGGGTCAGCCCCAGCATTTT.

This clone was recorded once. This same CDR3 is encoded by further DNA sequences in the sample. The V gene is TRBV4-1, the J gene TRBJ2-3; D uncertain. Germline V gives CDR1 MGHRA, CDR2 YSYEKL. The germline V and J ends were trimmed by 3 bases and 0 bases, with 4 bases remaining between them. This CDR3 has 13 amino acids. The CDR3 loop is CASSQASTDTQYF. Written as DNA, the CDR3 is TGCGCCAGCAGCCAGGCTAGCACAGATACGCAGTATTTT.

The chain carries TRBV19 and TRBJ1-3; 7 bases are shared with TRBD1. From germline, CDR1 is LNHDA and CDR2 SQIVND (reference sequence). Trimming at V came to 9 bases and at J to 0 bases, leaving 5 bases not matched to a gene. This CDR3 spans 14 amino acids. The CDR3 DNA reads TGTGCCAGCGGGGACAGAAGCTCTGGAAACACCATATATTTT. It yields the protein CASGDRSSGNTIYF.

The rearrangement joins TRBV5-8 to TRBJ2-4; the match to TRBD1 covers 11 bases. This CDR3 contains 15 residues. V shed 4 bases and J 8 bases; nucleotides not matched to a gene: 8. CDR1 is SGHTS, CDR2 YDEGEE, per germline. The CDR3 here is CASSSGTGGWYIQYF. CDR3 nucleotides: TGTGCCAGCAGCAGCGGGACAGGGGGATGGTACATTCAGTACTTC.

The genes are TRBV28 and TRBJ1-2, with 8 bases aligning to TRBD1. The V gene's germline CDR1 is MDHEN and CDR2 SYDVKM. V was pared by 9 bases and J by 8 bases, with 14 bases of the junction left unmatched. The CDR3 spans 14 residues. CDR3 in amino acids: CASFDIQGARGYTF. The DNA of the CDR3 is TGTGCCAGTTTCGATATTCAGGGGGCGCGGGGCTACACCTTC.